The entry below describes one T cell receptor (beta chain). These data originate in a study of blood T cell repertoires in COVID-19. Study context: Sites across the United States, Italy and Spain contributed samples from acute and convalescent COVID-19. Sources were T cells, B-cell-depleted T cells, or PBMCs; the material itself was cDNA or gDNA.

Authors' data handling: From reference gene primer amplification, estimates of nucleated cell counts were derived. The table came from immunoSEQ multiplex PCR; TCRdb's copy has only in-frame clones and leaves some out. The V and J calls and clone size come from that table; D and trimming were worked out from the DNA. The table shows roughly 250,000 clones, with approximately 90% occurring only once. The germline CDR1 and CDR2 sequences are SGDLS and YYNGEE. The CDR3 has 16 amino acids. The junction had 7 bases not matched to a gene; V was cut back by 0 bases and J by 6 bases. This TCR derives from a man in his 60s who had recovered from COVID-19. Sequenced sample: peripheral blood. This chain joins TRBV9 and TRBJ2-3; 10 nucleotides align to TRBD2. CDR3: CASSVDLSGGIDTQYF. The CDR3 nucleotides read TGTGCCAGCAGCGTAGATCTTAGCGGGGGGATTGATACGCAGTATTTT.